The rows below give T cell receptor beta chains drawn from one sample of a study of cytomegalovirus exposure and HLA in healthy donors. The method was immunoSEQ multiplex PCR; TCRdb's version includes in-frame clones alone and lacks a portion of them. Of under 130,000 clones listed, about 12% are singletons. Sequencing was done on a sample of PBMCs. Receptor source: a man between 40 and 49 years old in good health and CMV-seropositive. CDR3s include the opening cysteine and the closing phenylalanine or tryptophan. D genes are given only for firm matches. A clone size is listed for some rows: how often the clone was seen (once, few, many), or a class if it is expanded.

TRBV5-1,few,.,TRBJ2-1,15,CASSSGLSGYNEQFF,TGCGCCAGCAGCAGCGGACTATCCGGTTACAATGAGCAGTTCTTC
TRBV10-3,few,TRBD1,TRBJ1-2,12,CAITGTGDGYTF,TGTGCCATCACAGGGACAGGGGATGGCTACACCTTC
TRBV10-3,.,TRBD1,TRBJ2-7,14,CAIRSGQGADEQYF,TGTGCCATCAGGTCGGGACAGGGGGCAGACGAGCAGTACTTC
TRBV6-5,.,.,TRBJ2-7,15,CASSYSGGRRYEQYF,TGTGCCAGCAGTTACTCGGGGGGAAGGAGGTACGAGCAGTACTTC
TRBV27,.,TRBD1,TRBJ1-2,12,CASGRTGNGYTF,TGTGCCAGCGGAAGGACAGGGAACGGCTACACCTTC
TRBV6-5,few,TRBD1,TRBJ1-2,12,CASRGQFYGYTF,TGTGCCAGCAGGGGACAGTTCTATGGCTACACCTTC
TRBV6-5,.,TRBD1,TRBJ1-2,13,CASRYTGGGGYTF,TGTGCCAGCAGATACACAGGGGGAGGCGGCTACACCTTC
TRBV28,.,TRBD2,TRBJ2-7,15,CASRRRTSGSYGQYF,TGTGCCAGCAGGAGGAGGACTAGCGGATCCTACGGGCAGTACTTC
TRBV6-1,.,.,TRBJ2-7,14,CASSESGDLGEQYF,TGTGCCAGCAGTGAATCTGGAGACCTGGGCGAGCAGTACTTC
TRBV2,.,.,TRBJ2-1,12,CASSNTGNEQFF,TGTGCCAGCAGTAATACAGGGAATGAGCAGTTCTTC
TRBV5-1,few,TRBD1,TRBJ2-4,14,CASSLRQGENIQYF,TGCGCCAGCAGCTTAAGACAGGGCGAAAACATTCAGTACTTC
TRBV4-2,.,TRBD2,TRBJ2-7,16,CASSQGGGRAVGEQYF,TGTGCCAGCAGCCAAGGTGGAGGGAGGGCCGTCGGCGAGCAGTACTTC
TRBV6-6,few,.,TRBJ1-1,14,CASSAGGRNTEAFF,TGTGCCAGCAGTGCGGGTGGTCGGAACACTGAAGCTTTCTTT
TRBV6-1,few,TRBD2,TRBJ2-3,17,CASSVLRVAGDGDTQYF,TGTGCCAGCAGTGTCCTAAGAGTAGCGGGAGATGGAGATACGCAGTATTTT
TRBV6-6,few,TRBD1,TRBJ1-2,14,CASRSTGGNYGYTF,TGTGCCAGCAGAAGTACAGGGGGGAACTATGGCTACACCTTC
TRBV10-3,few,TRBD1,TRBJ2-7,14,CAISEEAGGHEQYF,TGTGCCATCAGTGAGGAGGCAGGGGGCCACGAGCAGTACTTC
TRBV5-1,.,.,TRBJ1-3,16,CASSLAGGVGGNTIYF,TGCGCCAGCAGCTTAGCTGGGGGCGTTGGTGGAAACACCATATATTTT
TRBV5-4,.,.,TRBJ2-7,15,CASSLEAGGFYEQYF,TGTGCCAGCAGCTTGGAAGCAGGGGGGTTTTACGAGCAGTACTTC
TRBV25-1,few,.,TRBJ1-1,15,CASSEWSGINTEAFF,TGTGCCAGCAGTGAATGGTCCGGGATTAACACTGAAGCTTTCTTT
TRBV21-1,few,.,TRBJ2-1,16,CASSGPSALSYNEQFF,TGTGCCAGCAGCGGACCTAGCGCCCTGTCCTACAATGAGCAGTTCTTC
TRBV6-5,.,TRBD2,TRBJ2-3,16,CASSYSPSGLGDTQYF,TGTGCCAGCAGTTACTCCCCTAGCGGGCTGGGGGATACGCAGTATTTT
TRBV6-5,few,.,TRBJ1-1,13,CASSPRRDTEAFF,TGTGCCAGCAGTCCCCGGAGGGACACTGAAGCTTTCTTT
TRBV4-3,.,.,TRBJ1-5,13,CASSQQIRGPQHF,TGCGCCAGCAGCCAACAAATTCGAGGGCCCCAGCATTTT
TRBV29-1,few,.,TRBJ1-1,12,CSTQGTNTEAFF,TGCAGCACTCAGGGGACGAACACTGAAGCTTTCTTT
TRBV5-4,.,TRBD2,TRBJ2-7,15,CASSAGLAGTYEQYF,TGTGCCAGCAGCGCGGGACTAGCGGGGACCTACGAGCAGTACTTC
TRBV25-1,.,.,TRBJ1-5,14,CASSESGRHQPQHF,TGTGCCAGCAGTGAATCAGGGCGACATCAGCCCCAGCATTTT
TRBV28,few,.,TRBJ1-1,13,CASSLMTVWEAFF,TGTGCCAGCAGTTTAATGACAGTCTGGGAAGCTTTCTTT
TRBV6-5,.,TRBD1,TRBJ2-1,14,CASSYQGAVGEQFF,TGTGCCAGCAGTTACCAGGGGGCGGTGGGTGAGCAGTTCTTC
TRBV5-4,.,TRBD1,TRBJ2-2,17,CASSPDAGGPNTGELFF,TGTGCCAGCAGCCCAGATGCAGGGGGTCCGAACACCGGGGAGCTGTTTTTT
TRBV5-6,few,TRBD2,TRBJ2-3,15,CASSSGTSSTDTQYF,TGTGCCAGCAGCTCCGGGACTAGCAGCACAGATACGCAGTATTTT
TRBV7-8,.,TRBD2,TRBJ2-1,17,CASSLGTSGSSYNEQFF,TGTGCCAGCAGCTTAGGGACTAGCGGGAGCTCCTACAATGAGCAGTTCTTC
TRBV4-2,few,TRBD2,TRBJ2-2,18,CASSQDSGAPRFTGELFF,TGTGCCAGCAGCCAAGATAGCGGGGCGCCGAGGTTCACCGGGGAGCTGTTTTTT
TRBV2,few,TRBD2,TRBJ2-1,14,CASRREVSYNEQFF,TGTGCCAGCAGGCGGGAGGTATCCTACAATGAGCAGTTCTTC
TRBV5-1,few,TRBD1,TRBJ2-3,16,CASSLYGTGVIDTQYF,TGCGCCAGCAGCTTGTACGGGACAGGGGTTATAGATACGCAGTATTTT
TRBV18,few,.,TRBJ2-7,15,CASSPPPVPAYEQYF,TGTGCCAGCTCACCACCACCGGTCCCTGCCTACGAGCAGTACTTC
TRBV19,few,.,TRBJ1-1,13,CASSISGPTEAFF,TGTGCCAGTAGTATTTCAGGGCCCACTGAAGCTTTCTTT